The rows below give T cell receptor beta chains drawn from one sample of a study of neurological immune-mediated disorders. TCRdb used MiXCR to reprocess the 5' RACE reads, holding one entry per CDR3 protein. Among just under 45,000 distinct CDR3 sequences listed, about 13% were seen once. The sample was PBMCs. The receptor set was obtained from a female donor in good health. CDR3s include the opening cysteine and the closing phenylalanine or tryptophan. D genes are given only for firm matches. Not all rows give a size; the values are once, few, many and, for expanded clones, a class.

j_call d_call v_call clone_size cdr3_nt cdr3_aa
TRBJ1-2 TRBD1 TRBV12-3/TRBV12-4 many TGTGCCAGCAGTGGGACAGCCCGGAACAACAACTATGGCTACACCTTC CASSGTARNNNYGYTF
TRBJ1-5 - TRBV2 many TGTGCCAGCAGCGCAGAAATAAACCCCGCTGGCAATCAGCCCCAGCATTTT CASSAEINPAGNQPQHF
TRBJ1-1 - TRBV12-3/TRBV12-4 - TGTGCCAGCAGCCGAGGACAGCCTCGCAACACTGAAGCTTTCTTT CASSRGQPRNTEAFF
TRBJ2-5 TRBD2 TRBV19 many TGTGCCAGTAGCCGAGCGGGGACCGACGGGACCCAGTACTTC CASSRAGTDGTQYF
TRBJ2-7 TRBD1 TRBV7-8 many TGTGCCAGCAGCCGTCGGGACAGCTCCTACGAGCAGTACTTC CASSRRDSSYEQYF
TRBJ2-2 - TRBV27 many TGTGCCAGCAGTTTCAACCGTTTTAGCACCGGGGAGCTGTTTTTT CASSFNRFSTGELFF
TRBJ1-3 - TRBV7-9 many TGTGCCAGCAGCCTCGGAAACACCATATATTTT CASSLGNTIYF
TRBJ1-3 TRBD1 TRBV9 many TGTGCCAGCAGCCCACAGACAGGGGGCTCTGGAAACACCATATATTTT CASSPQTGGSGNTIYF
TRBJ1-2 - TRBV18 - TGTGCCAGCTCCTCAAGCACAGGGACCCATGGCTACACCTTC CASSSSTGTHGYTF
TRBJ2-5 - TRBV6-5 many TGTGCCAGCAGTTACTCGGCCCCCCCAAGTTACTTC CASSYSAPPSYF